The T cell receptor beta chain described here comes from a study of identical twins. There are 17 residues in the CDR3. The V gene's germline CDR1 is SEHNR and CDR2 FQNEAQ (reference sequence). V was clipped by 0 bases and J by 9 bases; unmatched bases: 12. There are a few counts of this clonotype. Its antigen is still unknown. Study findings and constraints: Compared with models, monozygotic twins showed more out-of-frame TCR alpha sharing.

Healthy Caucasians made up all donors. The cDNA had a unique molecular identifier and a template-switch universal primer site. TCRdb reprocessed the 5' RACE reads via MiXCR and lists one record per CDR3 protein. The sample has hundreds of thousands of distinct CDR3 sequences; roughly 18% are singletons. These sequences were also reported in another study, on T cells expressing NK-cell markers. As that report states: Just one sequenced donor of eight was HCMV-seronegative, while seven were seropositive.

The V and J genes are TRBV7-9 and TRBJ2-1; TRBD2 agrees at 9 bases. Material for sequencing was PBMCs. This receptor was identified in a woman younger than 35 in good health. The CDR3 DNA follows: TGTGCCAGCAGCTTAGCGCGTCGTGGCGGGAGGGCCGGTGAGCAGTTCTTC. It codes for CASSLARRGGRAGEQFF.